The sequence of this T cell receptor beta chain was determined in a study of blood T cell repertoires in COVID-19. The CDR3 is made up of 13 amino acids. Per the germline V gene, CDR1 is MRHNA and CDR2 is SNTAGT. The ends were cut back, 4 bases at V and 7 bases at J, with 11 bases in the middle. Here immunoSEQ multiplex PCR was the method, and the copy in TCRdb shows in-frame clones only, minus some. In the table there are 250,000 to 300,000 clones, approximately 86% of which are singletons. This TCR derives from a woman aged 25 to 45 who had recovered from COVID-19. Source material: PBMCs or T cells enriched from blood (not recorded which). The rearrangement uses TRBV6-4 and TRBJ1-5; D ambiguous. CDR3 sequence reads: CASSAQPRQPQHF. CDR3 DNA: TGTGCCAGCAGTGCCCAACCCCGGCAGCCCCAGCATTTT.